This T cell receptor (beta chain) was obtained from a study of OX40 agonist ivuxolimab in advanced cancers. Using immunoSEQ multiplex PCR, the repertoire was profiled, and TCRdb retains in-frame clones only, with some absent. Of about 50,000 clones in the sample, around 90% were seen once. This CDR3 is built from 13 residues. The germline CDR1 and CDR2 sequences are MDHEN and SYDVKM. V was clipped by 6 bases and J by 7 bases; unmatched bases: 5. For this clone: Antigen specificity is unknown.

Study-wide results and caveats: The work left the antigen specificity of expanded peripheral T cells undetermined.

The gene calls are TRBV28 and TRBJ1-4; TRBD1 matches 7 bases. This sample comprised CD4+ or CD8+ T cells sorted from blood, obtained in a trial of the OX40 agonist ivuxolimab. The sequence derives from an adult with an advanced solid tumor such as melanoma, head and neck, liver or kidney cancer. CDR3 sequence (DNA): TGTGCCAGCAGAGGGGACAGTCGTGAAAAACTGTTTTTT. It specifies CASRGDSREKLFF. Drawing the rest from reference TRBV28 and TRBJ1-4, the complete variable domain is DVKVTQSSRYLVKRTGEKVFLECVQDMDHENMFWYRQDPGLGLRLIYFSYDVKMKEKGDIPEGYSVSREKKERFSLILESASTNQTSMYLCASRGDSREKLFFGSGTQLSVL.